This TCR beta chain was found in a study of T-cell memory formation after mild COVID-19. In the study overall: Most TCR clusters belonged to a single donor.

This clonotype appeared a few times. The antigen is unknown. The study's findings and limits: Clones contracting day 15 to 85 were balanced CD4/CD8; later expanders leaned CD4+.

Germline V gives CDR1 MNHNS, CDR2 SASEGT. There are 14 residues in the CDR3. Trimming removed 2 bases at V and 1 base at J, with 6 bases between. Constant-segment-primed 5'RACE gave TCR alpha and TCR beta cDNA libraries with sample barcodes and UMIs. TCRdb re-called the 5' RACE reads through MiXCR, storing one row per CDR3 protein. In the table there are about 540,000 distinct CDR3 sequences, 20% of which are singletons. This clonotype was sampled from an adult woman who had mild COVID-19 (a few samples of this study predate the infection). Cell type and time point are not known. This chain uses TRBV6-1 with TRBJ2-4; no reliable D call. The sequenced material came from PBMCs or a T cell subset sorted from them (not recorded which). The CDR3 region is CASSERVAKNIQYF. CDR3 nucleotides: TGTGCCAGCAGTGAACGGGTGGCCAAAAACATTCAGTACTTC.